One T cell receptor beta chain is described in this entry. The Seattle site enrolled patients during active infection and followed them longitudinally. These data belong to a study of blood T cell repertoires in COVID-19. Whole-study context: Acute and convalescent COVID-19 samples came from the United States, Italy and Spain.

As handled by the study authors: The assay estimated nucleated cells by amplifying reference gene primers. TCRdb's table, derived via immunoSEQ multiplex PCR, lists solely in-frame clones and lacks some. The V and J calls and the clone size are those of that table, but D and trimming were determined from the DNA. In the table there are roughly 260,000 clones, more than 90% of which are singletons. Sequencing was carried out using peripheral blood. The receptor comes from a young adult with COVID-19, enrolled during active disease.

The CDR3 spells CASSEEQGDTDTQYF. The CDR3 bases are TGTGCCAGCAGTGAGGAACAGGGAGACACAGATACGCAGTATTTT. The V gene is TRBV6-4, the J gene TRBJ2-3, with a possible D match to TRBD1 (6 bases). V gave up 3 bases and J gave up 2 bases, with 12 bases separating them. Germline-derived CDR1 and CDR2 are MRHNA and SNTAGT. The CDR3 is 15 residues long.